The 8 T cell receptor beta chains listed next were all sequenced from one sample in a study of blood T cell repertoires in COVID-19. Sequencing was performed with immunoSEQ multiplex PCR; in TCRdb, only in-frame clones are kept and a portion is missing. The table shows approximately 270,000 clones, with about 80% occurring only once. Sequencing input: peripheral blood. These receptors originate from a man aged 80 or over with acute or convalescent COVID-19.

With respect to this clone: Other DNA sequences of this sample code for an identical CDR3. The V and J genes are TRBV5-1 and TRBJ1-4, with 9 bases aligning to TRBD1. After removal of 8 bases from V and 5 bases from J, the junction contained 7 bases not matched to a gene. In germline, CDR1 is SGHRS, CDR2 YFSETQ. The CDR3 is 14 amino acids. The CDR3 loop reads CASSTGTGNEKLFF. The CDR3 DNA is TGCGCCAGTTCAACCGGGACAGGGAATGAAAAACTGTTTTTT.

The V and J genes are TRBV9 and TRBJ1-5, with a weak D call TRBD1 (6 bases). The CDR3 is 15 residues long. Germline assignment: CDR1 SGDLS and CDR2 YYNGEE. The V and J ends lost 3 bases and 5 bases respectively, with 15 bases between them. CDR3 nucleotide sequence: TGTGCCAGCAGCGAAAGCCCACAGGGCCATCAGCCCCAGCATTTT. Translating gives CASSESPQGHQPQHF.

V gene TRBV7-9 combines with J gene TRBJ1-4, with a weak D call TRBD1 (6 bases). The germline CDR1 and CDR2 sequences are SEHNR and FQNEAQ (reference sequence). The V gene lost 5 bases and the J gene lost 0 bases, with 28 bases spanning the gap. The CDR3 runs 21 residues. CDR3 nucleotides: TGTGCCAGCAGCACACAATATGTGCGGCCGGGACACCCTGCAACTAATGAAAAACTGTTTTTT. Amino acid sequence: CASSTQYVRPGHPATNEKLFF.

V and J are TRBV5-5 and TRBJ2-7, with 10 bases that match TRBD1. CDR3 size: 13 residues. Germline V lookup: CDR1 SGHKS, CDR2 YYEKEE (reference sequence). V gave up 10 bases and J gave up 2 bases; unmatched junction bases: 6. The CDR3 region is CACRQGATYEQYF. CDR3 bases: TGTGCCTGCCGACAGGGGGCCACCTACGAGCAGTACTTC.

The chain uses TRBV28 and TRBJ1-5; TRBD1 aligns across 7 bases. Germline values: CDR1 MDHEN, CDR2 SYDVKM. The junction had 10 bases not matched to a gene; V was cut back by 4 bases and J by 1 base. This CDR3 has 17 residues. CDR3 amino acids: CASSSKRRGLSNQPQHF. For the CDR3, the DNA is TGTGCCAGCAGTTCCAAGCGTAGGGGGCTGAGCAATCAGCCCCAGCATTTT.

This clone occurred a few times. For the CDR3, the DNA is TGTGCCAGCAGCGGACACGGTTCCCGGGTCGAGCAGTACTTC. Translation: CASSGHGSRVEQYF. The V call is TRBV3-1 (or the pseudogene TRBV3-2), the J call TRBJ2-7, with a possible D match to TRBD1 (5 bases). Looked up from germline, CDR1 is LGHDT and CDR2 is YNNKEL (reference sequence). V dropped 5 bases and J dropped 6 bases, with 17 bases sitting between them. The CDR3 contains 14 residues.

The chain employs TRBV5-1 and TRBJ1-4; tentatively, D is TRBD1 (6 bases). With 0 bases removed from V and 5 bases from J, the gap between germline ends came to 11 bases. This CDR3 region has 15 residues. Per germline, CDR1 SGHRS and CDR2 YFSETQ. CDR3 loop: CASSLEAGANEKLFF. CDR3 DNA sequence: TGCGCCAGCAGCTTGGAGGCAGGGGCGAATGAAAAACTGTTTTTT.

The rearrangement links TRBV5-6 to TRBJ1-3, with TRBD1 as a possible D gene (5 bases). This CDR3 has 15 amino acids. From germline, CDR1 is SGHDT and CDR2 YYEEEE. V was trimmed by 3 bases and J by 0 bases, leaving 10 bases between them. CDR3 loop: CASSSRGSSGNTIYF. CDR3 nucleotide sequence: TGTGCCAGCAGCTCACGGGGGAGCTCTGGAAACACCATATATTTT.